This T cell receptor (beta chain) appears in the sequencing data of a study of blood T cells in healthy people across ages. This clonotype was seen a few times. Its matching antigen is unknown. Trimming removed 0 bases from V and 7 bases from J, with 22 bases in between. CDR3 length equals 18 residues. Germline-derived CDR1 and CDR2 are ENHRY and SYGVKD. Using a J-beta primer mix together with a sample-barcoded 5' primer, a second PCR was run for roughly 6 to 12 cycles. TCRdb independently ran MiXCR on the 5' RACE reads; one entry per CDR3 protein. This table has more than 650,000 distinct CDR3 sequences, about 26% appearing once. Study-wide points: Across the age range, TCR beta diversity per million T cells fell in a roughly linear way. Diversity figures based on one million T cells were deemed too low.

A further study also used this sample, focusing on T cells of mothers and their children. That source notes: Study donors consisted of three healthy Caucasian mothers and their six children. The cDNA synthesis received all extracted RNA, at around 1.5 ug per 15 ul.

V gene TRBV10-3 combines with J gene TRBJ2-1, with D maybe TRBD2 (5 bases). The sequence was collected from a boy between 10 and 17 years old in good health. The sample comprised blood. The CDR3 sequence is CAISESILAAAGVNEQFF. The CDR3 DNA reads TGTGCCATCAGTGAGTCGATTTTGGCAGCGGCCGGGGTAAATGAGCAGTTCTTC.